Listed here are 22 T cell receptor beta chains from one sample, sequenced in a study of control samples from healthy donors and cancer patients. Assay: immunoSEQ multiplex PCR; the TCRdb copy retains only in-frame clones and omits some. Here the sample spans 80,000 to 100,000 clones, almost 90% being singletons. The material sequenced was blood. The origin of the receptors is a man aged 25 to 40 in good health.

The chain combines TRBV5-1 with TRBJ1-6, with 7 bases aligning to TRBD1. This CDR3 has 14 residues. V lost 0 bases, J lost 15 bases, and 9 bases stayed unmatched. CDR1 is SGHRS and CDR2 is YFSETQ in the germline V gene. The CDR3, as DNA: TGCGCCAGCAGCTTGGACAGGGGCCCAGCTAGCCTCCACTTT. Residues: CASSLDRGPASLHF.

V is TRBV10-1 and J is TRBJ2-1; D unresolved. The CDR3 sequence is 16 residues long. Germline V CDR1 and CDR2: WNHNN, SYGVQD (reference sequence). Trimming removed 5 bases at V and 3 bases at J, with 17 bases between. CDR3 loop: CASSSKGDQDYNEQFF. The CDR3 DNA follows: TGCGCCAGCAGTTCGAAGGGCGACCAGGACTACAATGAGCAGTTCTTC.

This clone has just one count. This chain connects TRBV18 to TRBJ2-3, with 9 bases that match TRBD2. The V and J ends lost 2 bases and 5 bases, in that order; junction bases with no gene match: 8. The CDR3 runs to 16 residues. Germline values: CDR1 KGHSH, CDR2 LQKENI. The CDR3 region is CASSPNSGRIGDTQYF. The CDR3 DNA reads TGTGCCAGCTCACCAAATAGCGGGAGAATAGGAGATACGCAGTATTTT.

The chain uses TRBV4-2 and TRBJ2-3; 11 nucleotides match TRBD2. The V gene's germline CDR1 is LGHNA and CDR2 YNFKEQ. This CDR3 is 19 amino acids long. V was clipped by 0 bases and J by 0 bases; unmatched bases: 8. In DNA form, the CDR3 reads TGTGCCAGCAGCCAAGAACCGGGACTAGCGGACTCTAGCACAGATACGCAGTATTTT. It is translated as CASSQEPGLADSSTDTQYF.

The chain employs TRBV5-6 and TRBJ1-1; D may be TRBD1 (5 bases). The length of the CDR3 is 14 residues. V lost 4 bases, J lost 0 bases, and 10 bases lay in between. Germline V CDR1 and CDR2: SGHDT, YYEEEE. The CDR3 DNA follows: TGTGCCAGCAGCGCGACAGTGATGAACACTGAAGCTTTCTTT. Translating gives CASSATVMNTEAFF.

The chain couples TRBV19 to TRBJ1-3, with 7 positions matching TRBD1. CDR1 and CDR2 from the germline V gene are LNHDA and SQIVND (reference sequence). Unmatched junction bases numbered 12, after V lost 4 bases and J lost 0 bases. The CDR3 is made up of 18 amino acids. DNA for the CDR3: TGTGCCAGTAGTAAAGGTCGTTTGGGGGACAGCTCTGGAAACACCATATATTTT. Its translation is CASSKGRLGDSSGNTIYF.

The V call is TRBV10-3, the J call TRBJ1-1; no reliable D call. CDR1 and CDR2 from the germline V gene are ENHRY and SYGVKD. The CDR3 extends over 12 amino acids. Trimming left V 3 bases short and J 3 bases short, with 5 bases between. CDR3 nucleotides: TGTGCCATCAGTGATACTGACACTGAAGCTTTCTTT. This translates into CAISDTDTEAFF.

The rearrangement joins TRBV2 to TRBJ2-7; 7 bases align to TRBD2. This CDR3 spans 15 amino acids. Germline V CDR1 and CDR2: SNHLY, FYNNEI. Trimming cost V 2 bases and J 1 base; bases outside gene matches: 5. CDR3 sequence reads: CASSESGTNSYEQYF. CDR3 nucleotide sequence: TGTGCCAGCAGTGAATCCGGGACTAATTCCTACGAGCAGTACTTC.

The chain combines TRBV10-3 with TRBJ2-7, with TRBD1 identical over 10 bases. The V gene's germline CDR1 is ENHRY and CDR2 SYGVKD. V dropped 5 bases and J dropped 5; count of bases not matched to a gene: 6. This CDR3 is 14 amino acids long. The CDR3 loop reads CAISPGQGSNEQYF. The DNA of the CDR3 is TGTGCCATCAGTCCGGGACAGGGGTCGAACGAGCAGTACTTC.

V is TRBV5-1 and J is TRBJ2-7, with a possible D match to TRBD2 (5 bases). Germline CDR1 SGHRS, CDR2 YFSETQ. V was shortened by 0 bases and J by 3 bases, with 10 bases between the two germline ends. This CDR3 spans 14 amino acids. DNA of the CDR3: TGCGCCAGCAGCTTGGTTGTCGGGGTCTACGAGCAGTACTTC. It translates to CASSLVVGVYEQYF.

The V call is TRBV28, the J call TRBJ2-1; D not resolved. V lost 2 bases to trimming and J lost 5 bases, with 7 bases between them. There are 13 residues in the CDR3. From germline, CDR1 is MDHEN and CDR2 SYDVKM. CDR3 sequence (DNA): TGTGCCAGCAGTTTAGAAGGTGACAATGAGCAGTTCTTC. It encodes CASSLEGDNEQFF.

The J gene is TRBJ2-7, the V gene TRBV27, with 10 bases matching TRBD2. V was clipped by 6 bases and J by 2 bases; unmatched bases: 4. The CDR3 spans 14 residues. CDR1 MNHEY and CDR2 SMNVEV come from the germline V gene (reference sequence). The CDR3 nucleotides read TGTGCCAGCAGCCGGACTAGCGGCCCCTACGAGCAGTACTTC. Protein: CASSRTSGPYEQYF.

This chain joins TRBV27 and TRBJ1-2, with a possible D match to TRBD1 (6 bases). Germline-derived CDR1 and CDR2 are MNHEY and SMNVEV (reference sequence). The CDR3 totals 14 residues. The V gene lost 2 bases and the J gene lost 7 bases, with 14 bases spanning the gap. The CDR3 sequence: CASSLPGGSGGYTF. Written as DNA, the CDR3 is TGTGCCAGCAGTTTACCCGGGGGCTCGGGTGGCTACACCTTC.

Concerning this clone itself: Other DNA sequences in this sample translate to the same CDR3. V usage is TRBV27 and J usage is TRBJ2-7; D is perhaps TRBD1 (6 bases). This CDR3 region has 14 residues. From germline, CDR1 is MNHEY and CDR2 SMNVEV (reference sequence). Trimming pared 0 bases from V and 0 bases from J, leaving 6 bases between. The CDR3 here is CASSLSRGSYEQYF. CDR3 coding DNA: TGTGCCAGCAGTTTATCCAGGGGCTCCTACGAGCAGTACTTC.

The rearrangement links TRBV24-1 to TRBJ2-5, with D tentatively TRBD1 (5 bases). The germline V gene encodes CDR1 KGHDR and CDR2 SFDVKD. The CDR3 is 13 residues long. With 3 bases removed from V and 2 bases from J, the gap between germline ends came to 6 bases. CDR3 amino acids: CATSDGAQETQYF. The CDR3 nucleotides are TGTGCCACCAGTGATGGGGCACAAGAGACCCAGTACTTC.

The chain recombines TRBV24-1 with TRBJ2-3; 7 bases agree with TRBD2. Germline V gene data show CDR1 as KGHDR and CDR2 as SFDVKD. This CDR3 region has 13 residues. With 7 bases clipped from V and 4 bases from J, the junction kept 4 bases outside the gene matches. CDR3 region: CATRGGSADTQYF. The CDR3, as DNA: TGTGCCACCAGGGGCGGGAGCGCAGATACGCAGTATTTT.

This clone was counted only a few times. The chain has TRBV5-1 and TRBJ1-2; weak D call: TRBD1 (5 bases). V lost 0 bases and J lost 2, with 5 bases in between. The CDR3 runs 13 residues. Germline loops: CDR1 SGHRS, CDR2 YFSETQ. Here the CDR3 reads CASSLGTNYGYTF. CDR3 coding DNA: TGCGCCAGCAGCTTGGGGACAAACTATGGCTACACCTTC.

The chain combines TRBV28 with TRBJ2-1; D is uncertain. Germline V gene lookup returns CDR1 MDHEN and CDR2 SYDVKM. The V and J ends lost 8 bases and 1 base respectively, with 9 bases between them. There are 13 residues in the CDR3. This chain's CDR3 is CASCFSSYNEQFF. The CDR3 DNA follows: TGTGCCAGCTGCTTCAGTTCCTACAATGAGCAGTTCTTC.

This clone was seen a few times. CDR3 DNA sequence: TGTGCCAGCAGCTTAGGAGGGACTAACGCTGAAGCTTTCTTT. Its translation is CASSLGGTNAEAFF. The gene calls are TRBV7-3 and TRBJ1-1; a weak D match, TRBD1 (5 bases). V shed 2 bases and J shed 6 bases, with 13 bases lying between them. The CDR3 sequence is 14 residues long. Germline lookup yields CDR1 SGHTA and CDR2 FQGTGA.

The CDR3 spells CAWSVPSGSGDEQFF. CDR3 DNA sequence: TGTGCCTGGAGTGTACCTAGCGGGAGTGGCGATGAGCAGTTCTTC. The chain joins TRBV30 to TRBJ2-1; 10 nucleotides agree with TRBD2. CDR3 length: 15 residues. CDR1 GTSNPN and CDR2 SVGIG come from the germline V gene (reference sequence). After removal of 0 bases from V and 8 bases from J, the junction contained 7 bases not matched to a gene.

The CDR3 reads CASSPSPDAYGDGSPLHF. The CDR3 DNA follows: TGTGCCAGCTCACCTTCTCCGGACGCTTATGGCGACGGTTCACCCCTCCACTTT. This chain uses TRBV18 with TRBJ1-6, with D hard to call. Germline CDR1 reads KGHSH; CDR2 reads LQKENI. The CDR3 extends over 18 amino acids. Trimming left V 3 bases short and J 9 bases short, with 24 bases between.

This clone turned up a few times. The J gene is TRBJ2-7, the V gene TRBV11-2; 11 bases map to TRBD1. The germline gives CDR1 SGHAT, CDR2 FQNNGV. J gave up 5 bases and V 5 bases, and 14 bases lay outside the gene matches. This CDR3 is 17 amino acids long. The CDR3 sequence is CASSQRFRDRGENEQYF. The CDR3 DNA reads TGTGCCAGCAGCCAAAGATTCCGGGACAGGGGGGAAAACGAGCAGTACTTC.